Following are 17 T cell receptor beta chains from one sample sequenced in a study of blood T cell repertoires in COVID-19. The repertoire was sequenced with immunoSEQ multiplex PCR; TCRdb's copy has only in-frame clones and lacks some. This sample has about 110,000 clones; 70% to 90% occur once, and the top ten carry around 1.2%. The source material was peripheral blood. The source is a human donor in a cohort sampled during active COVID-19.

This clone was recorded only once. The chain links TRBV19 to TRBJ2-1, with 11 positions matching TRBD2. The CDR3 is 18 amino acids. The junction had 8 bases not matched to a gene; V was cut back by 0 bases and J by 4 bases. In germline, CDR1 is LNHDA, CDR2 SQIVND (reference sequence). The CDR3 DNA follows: TGTGCCAGTAGTATAGATCGGTCTAGCGGGAGGCGGTACAATGAGCAGTTCTTC. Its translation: CASSIDRSSGRRYNEQFF.

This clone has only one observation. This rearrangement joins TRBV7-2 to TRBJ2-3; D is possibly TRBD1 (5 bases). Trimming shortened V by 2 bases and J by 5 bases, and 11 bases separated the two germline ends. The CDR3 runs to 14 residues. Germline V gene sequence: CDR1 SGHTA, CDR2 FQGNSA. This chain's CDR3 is CASSLPGAQDTQYF. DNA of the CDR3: TGTGCCAGCAGCTTACCTGGGGCCCAAGATACGCAGTATTTT.

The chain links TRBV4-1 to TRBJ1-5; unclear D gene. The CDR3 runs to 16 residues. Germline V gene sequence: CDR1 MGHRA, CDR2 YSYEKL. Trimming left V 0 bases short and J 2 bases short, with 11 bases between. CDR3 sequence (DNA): TGCGCCAGCAGCCAAGATGGGAAGGGAGGCAATCAGCCCCAGCATTTT. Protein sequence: CASSQDGKGGNQPQHF.

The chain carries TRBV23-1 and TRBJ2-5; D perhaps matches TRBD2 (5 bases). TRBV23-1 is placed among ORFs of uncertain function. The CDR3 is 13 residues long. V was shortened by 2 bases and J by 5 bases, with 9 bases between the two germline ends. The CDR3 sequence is CASSQETGETQYF. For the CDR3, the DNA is TGCGCCAGCAGTCAAGAGACGGGGGAGACCCAGTACTTC.

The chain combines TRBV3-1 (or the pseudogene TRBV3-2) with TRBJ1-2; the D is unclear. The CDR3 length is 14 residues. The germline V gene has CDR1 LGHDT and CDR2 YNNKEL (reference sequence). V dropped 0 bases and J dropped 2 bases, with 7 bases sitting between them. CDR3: CASSQDLRNYGYTF. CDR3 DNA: TGTGCCAGCAGCCAAGATCTTCGGAACTATGGCTACACCTTC.

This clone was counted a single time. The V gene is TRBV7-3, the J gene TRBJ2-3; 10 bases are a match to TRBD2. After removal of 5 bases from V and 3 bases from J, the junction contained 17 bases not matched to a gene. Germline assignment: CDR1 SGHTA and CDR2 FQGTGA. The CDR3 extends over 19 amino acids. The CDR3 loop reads CASSPRSRSGRAVTDTQYF. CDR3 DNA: TGTGCCAGCAGCCCCCGAAGCAGAAGCGGGAGGGCCGTGACAGATACGCAGTATTTT.

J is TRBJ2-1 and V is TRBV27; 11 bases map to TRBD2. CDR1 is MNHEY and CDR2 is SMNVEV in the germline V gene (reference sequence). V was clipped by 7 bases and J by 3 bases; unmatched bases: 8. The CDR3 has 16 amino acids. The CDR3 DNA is TGTGCCAGCACCCCGGGACTAGCGGCGATCTACAATGAGCAGTTCTTC. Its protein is CASTPGLAAIYNEQFF.

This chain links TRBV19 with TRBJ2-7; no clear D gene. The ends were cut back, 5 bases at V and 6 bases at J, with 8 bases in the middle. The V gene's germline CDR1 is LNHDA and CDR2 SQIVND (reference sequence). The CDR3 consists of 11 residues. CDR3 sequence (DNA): TGTGCCAGTAGTGCCCAACTCGAGCAGTACTTC. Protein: CASSAQLEQYF.

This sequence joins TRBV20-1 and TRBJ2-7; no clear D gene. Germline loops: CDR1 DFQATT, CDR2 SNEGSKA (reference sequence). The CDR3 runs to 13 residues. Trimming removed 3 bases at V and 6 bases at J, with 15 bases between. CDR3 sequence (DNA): TGCAGTGCTAGTTCTTGGCCCTCCAGCGAGCAGTACTTC. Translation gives CSASSWPSSEQYF.

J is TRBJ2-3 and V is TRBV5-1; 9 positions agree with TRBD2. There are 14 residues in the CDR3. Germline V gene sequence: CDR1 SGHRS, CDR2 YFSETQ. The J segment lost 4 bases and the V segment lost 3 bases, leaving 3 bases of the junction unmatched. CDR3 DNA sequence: TGCGCCAGCAGCTCTCTAGCGGGATCAGATACGCAGTATTTT. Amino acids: CASSSLAGSDTQYF.

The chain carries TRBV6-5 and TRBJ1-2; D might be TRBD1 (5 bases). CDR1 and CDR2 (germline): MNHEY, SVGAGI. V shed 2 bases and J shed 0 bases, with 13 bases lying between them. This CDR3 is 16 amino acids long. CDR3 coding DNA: TGTGCCAGCAGTTACAGCGGGGCTCAAGCTAACTATGGCTACACCTTC. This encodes CASSYSGAQANYGYTF.

CDR3 amino acids: CASSQEGTHTEAFF. DNA of the CDR3: TGCGCCAGCAGCCAAGAGGGCACCCACACTGAAGCTTTCTTT. The rearrangement links TRBV4-1 to TRBJ1-1; D ambiguous. The CDR3 extends over 14 amino acids. V was pared by 0 bases and J by 3 bases, with 8 bases between. Germline V gives CDR1 MGHRA, CDR2 YSYEKL.

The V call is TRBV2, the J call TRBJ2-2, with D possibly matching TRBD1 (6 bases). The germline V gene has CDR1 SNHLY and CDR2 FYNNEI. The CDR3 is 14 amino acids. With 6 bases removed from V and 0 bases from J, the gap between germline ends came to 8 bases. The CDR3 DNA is TGTGCCAGCAGGAAGGGGGCGAACACCGGGGAGCTGTTTTTT. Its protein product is CASRKGANTGELFF.

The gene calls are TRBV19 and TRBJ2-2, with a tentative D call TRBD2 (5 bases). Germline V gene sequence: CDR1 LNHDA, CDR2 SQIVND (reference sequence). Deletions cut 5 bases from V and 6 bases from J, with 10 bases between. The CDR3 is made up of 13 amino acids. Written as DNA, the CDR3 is TGTGCCAGTAGTCCGACTATTGCCGGGGAGCTGTTTTTT. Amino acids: CASSPTIAGELFF.

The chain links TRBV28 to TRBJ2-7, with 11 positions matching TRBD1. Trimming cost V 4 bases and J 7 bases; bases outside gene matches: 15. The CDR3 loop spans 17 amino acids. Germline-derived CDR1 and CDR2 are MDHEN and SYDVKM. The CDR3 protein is CASSSGTGGAARPEQYF. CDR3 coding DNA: TGTGCCAGCAGTTCCGGGACAGGGGGAGCGGCCAGGCCGGAGCAGTACTTC.

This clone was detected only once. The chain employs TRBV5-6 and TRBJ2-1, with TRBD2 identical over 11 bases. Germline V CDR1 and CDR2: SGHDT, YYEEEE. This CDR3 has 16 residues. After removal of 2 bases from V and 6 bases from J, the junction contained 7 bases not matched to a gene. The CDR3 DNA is TGTGCCAGCAGCTTAGTAACTAGCGGGGGATCCAATGAGCAGTTCTTC. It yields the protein CASSLVTSGGSNEQFF.

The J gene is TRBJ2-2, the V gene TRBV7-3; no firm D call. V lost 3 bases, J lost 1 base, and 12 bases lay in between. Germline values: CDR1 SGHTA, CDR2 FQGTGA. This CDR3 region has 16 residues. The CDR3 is CASSFERTENTGELFF. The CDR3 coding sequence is TGTGCCAGCAGCTTTGAGCGAACCGAGAACACCGGGGAGCTGTTTTTT. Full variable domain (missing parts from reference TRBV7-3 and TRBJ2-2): GAGVSQTPSNKVTEKGKYVELRCDPISGHTALYWYRQSLGQGPEFLIYFQGTGAADDSGLPNDRFFAVRPEGSVSTLKIQRTERGDSAVYLCASSFERTENTGELFFGEGSRLTVL.